The 10 T cell receptor beta chains below were found in one sample sequenced in a study of cytomegalovirus exposure and HLA in healthy donors. The PCR made use of 60 Vbeta and 13 Jbeta primers. Only in-frame clones appear in the TCRdb table, and some are missing; sequencing was by immunoSEQ multiplex PCR. Among over 200,000 clones, 70% to 85% were seen once, and the ten largest hold 3.8%. Sequencing was done on a sample of PBMCs. Receptors were obtained from a male donor in good health and CMV-seronegative.

Here the CDR3 reads CASSLRGITEAFF. CDR3 in DNA: TGTGCCAGCAGCTTAAGAGGGATCACTGAAGCTTTCTTT. V gene TRBV13 combines with J gene TRBJ1-1, with no clear D. This CDR3 region has 13 residues. Germline lookup yields CDR1 PRHDT and CDR2 FYEKMQ (reference sequence). Trimming left V 2 bases short and J 4 bases short, with 8 bases between.

This clone has a handful of counts. The chain recombines TRBV6-1 with TRBJ1-5, with 7 nucleotides matching TRBD1. Germline V gene sequence: CDR1 MNHNS, CDR2 SASEGT. The CDR3 runs to 15 residues. Trimming took 4 bases from V and 4 from J; bases not matched to a gene: 7. CDR3 DNA: TGTGCCAGCAGTGCGGAGGCAGGGGGTAATCAGCCCCAGCATTTT. Translation gives CASSAEAGGNQPQHF.

The chain joins TRBV7-6 to TRBJ2-2; 10 bases fit TRBD2. CDR3 size: 20 residues. J was trimmed by 1 base and V by 3 bases; bases with no gene match: 14. Germline values: CDR1 SGHVS, CDR2 FNYEAQ. The CDR3 DNA follows: TGTGCCAGCAGCTTGAGACCTTTAGCGGGAGGCCAAATGAACACCGGGGAGCTGTTTTTT. This gives the protein CASSLRPLAGGQMNTGELFF.

This chain joins TRBV27 and TRBJ2-7, with a possible D match to TRBD2 (6 bases). This CDR3 spans 13 amino acids. Trimming took 8 bases from V and 5 from J, leaving 16 bases between them. CDR1 is MNHEY and CDR2 is SMNVEV in the germline V gene (reference sequence). CDR3 nucleotides: TGTGCCAGCGGTCCCGTCGGGGGTGACGAGCAGTACTTC. It translates to CASGPVGGDEQYF.

V gene TRBV7-9 combines with J gene TRBJ2-7, with TRBD1 matching over 9 bases. With 5 bases clipped from V and 2 bases from J, the junction kept 7 bases outside the gene matches. The V gene's germline CDR1 is SEHNR and CDR2 FQNEAQ (reference sequence). The CDR3 totals 15 residues. The CDR3 nucleotides read TGTGCCAGCAGCAACAGTAGACAGGGGGCCTACGAGCAGTACTTC. It is translated as CASSNSRQGAYEQYF.

The chain couples TRBV4-1 to TRBJ2-5; 9 nucleotides match TRBD2. The J call may be incorrect, as the DNA end agrees better with TRBJ2-7. Germline CDR1 reads MGHRA; CDR2 reads YSYEKL. This CDR3 is 15 amino acids long. CDR3 nucleotide sequence: TGCGCCAGCAGCCAAGACAGGACTAGCGTCTACGAGCAGTACTTC. Residues: CASSQDRTSVYEQYF.

On this clone: At one of its ends the junction is not consistent with the germline gene, which may arise from a read error. V and J are TRBV7-9 and TRBJ2-7; 12 bases agree with TRBD2. CDR1 is SEHNR and CDR2 is FQNEAQ in the germline V gene (reference sequence). The CDR3 loop spans 16 amino acids. The CDR3 region is CSSSPGLAGMSYEQYF. The CDR3 nucleotides are TGTTCCAGCAGCCCGGGACTAGCGGGTATGTCCTACGAGCAGTACTTC. The whole variable domain, filled in from reference TRBV7-9 and TRBJ2-7, reads DTGVSQNPRHKITKRGQNVTFRCDPISEHNRLYWYRQTLGQGPEFLTYFQNEAQLEKSRLLSDRFSAERPKGSFSTLEIQRTEQGDSAMYLCSSSPGLAGMSYEQYFGPGTRLTVT.

The chain employs TRBV28 and TRBJ2-7; 9 bases map to TRBD2. Germline CDR1 MDHEN, CDR2 SYDVKM. The junction had 13 bases not matched to a gene; V was cut back by 5 bases and J by 5 bases. The CDR3 extends over 16 amino acids. CDR3 in DNA: TGTGCCAGCAGTAGCTCGGTAGCGGGAGTCTTCCACGAGCAGTACTTC. It is translated as CASSSSVAGVFHEQYF.

This chain uses TRBV18 with TRBJ2-7, with 10 bases matching TRBD2. CDR3 length: 20 amino acids. The ends lost 0 bases at V and 0 bases at J; junction bases unmatched: 14. CDR1 KGHSH and CDR2 LQKENI come from the germline V gene. DNA for the CDR3: TGTGCCAGCTCACCACCGTTAGGGGTAACTAGCGGGACTCCCTCCTACGAGCAGTACTTC. It yields the protein CASSPPLGVTSGTPSYEQYF.

The chain uses TRBV30 and TRBJ1-1; 7 nucleotides match TRBD1. CDR3 length equals 12 residues. The germline CDR1 and CDR2 sequences are GTSNPN and SVGIG (reference sequence). V was clipped by 5 bases and J by 6 bases; unmatched bases: 6. CDR3 protein: CAWSTGVAEAFF. The CDR3 DNA follows: TGTGCCTGGTCTACAGGGGTGGCTGAAGCTTTCTTT.